These 15 T cell receptor beta chains came from one sample sequenced in a study of shared clonotypes between healthy human individuals. Profiling relied on immunoSEQ multiplex PCR, and the TCRdb table lists in-frame clones only, not all of them. The table shows about 480,000 clones, with 79% occurring only once. The source material was PBMCs. The receptors stem from a middle-aged woman in good health. Some clones in this sample may be carry-over from other donors' samples.

V is TRBV4-2 and J is TRBJ2-5; 9 bases align to TRBD2. The J call may be incorrect, as the DNA end agrees better with TRBJ2-7. This CDR3 contains 14 residues. Germline CDR1 and CDR2: LGHNA and YNFKEQ. The CDR3 nucleotides read TGTGCCAGCAGCCTCAGGACTAGCGACTACGAGCAGTACTTC. This gives the protein CASSLRTSDYEQYF.

The chain uses TRBV28 and TRBJ1-1; D might be TRBD1 (5 bases). This CDR3 region has 13 residues. Germline values: CDR1 MDHEN, CDR2 SYDVKM. The V end lost 6 bases, the J end lost 1 base, and 9 bases lay between the germline ends. This CDR3 is CASSRQRNTEAFF. CDR3 in DNA: TGTGCCAGCAGCCGACAGAGGAACACTGAAGCTTTCTTT.

V gene TRBV2 combines with J gene TRBJ2-1, with D uncertain. V gave up 4 bases and J gave up 7 bases, with 20 bases separating them. This CDR3 comprises 16 residues. Germline CDR1 reads SNHLY; CDR2 reads FYNNEI. In DNA, the CDR3 is TGTGCCAGCAGTGGCCACCCTCGTCCTGACCTAAATGAGCAGTTCTTC. This gives the protein CASSGHPRPDLNEQFF.

This clone has only a few counts. The rearrangement joins TRBV2 to TRBJ2-7; D gene ambiguous. The CDR3 is 13 amino acids. V was cut by 4 bases and J by 0 bases, with 7 bases left in between. Germline values: CDR1 SNHLY, CDR2 FYNNEI. CDR3 in DNA: TGTGCCAGCAGTGGAGATACCTCCTACGAGCAGTACTTC. Residues: CASSGDTSYEQYF. The full variable domain, in which reference TRBV2 and TRBJ2-7 provide the parts outside the CDR3, is EPEVTQTPSHQVTQMGQEVILRCVPISNHLYFYWYRQILGQKVEFLVSFYNNEISEKSEIFDDQFSVERPDGSNFTLKIRSTKLEDSAMYFCASSGDTSYEQYFGPGTRLTVT.

V usage is TRBV11-2 and J usage is TRBJ1-2, with 7 bases identical to TRBD1. V shed 5 bases and J 8 bases; nucleotides not matched to a gene: 11. Germline V lookup: CDR1 SGHAT, CDR2 FQNNGV. The CDR3 loop spans 14 amino acids. Written as DNA, the CDR3 is TGTGCCAGCAGCCCTCGGACAGGCGTGGGCGGCTACACCTTC. Protein: CASSPRTGVGGYTF.

This chain joins TRBV28 and TRBJ1-5, with 9 bases aligning to TRBD1. Per germline, CDR1 MDHEN and CDR2 SYDVKM. The CDR3 extends over 18 amino acids. Germline trimming cut 2 bases from V and 1 base from J; bases unmatched to any gene: 9. The CDR3 region has the DNA TGTGCCAGCAGTTTAGTAACAGGGGGCGAGGGAAGCAATCAGCCCCAGCATTTT. This codes for CASSLVTGGEGSNQPQHF.

This sequence joins TRBV21-1 and TRBJ2-3; TRBD1 is taken as the D call from the table, unchecked against the DNA. TRBV21-1 is a recognized pseudogene. The CDR3 extends over 15 amino acids. The CDR3 loop is CASSKVGGKCGTQYF. The CDR3 bases are TGTGCCAGCAGCAAAGTAGGGGGCAAGTGCGGTACGCAGTATTTT.

The chain carries TRBV6-6 and TRBJ2-5; the D gene could be TRBD1 or TRBD2 (6 bases each). V shed 2 bases and J shed 5 bases, with 12 bases lying between them. The CDR3 totals 14 residues. Germline V gene data show CDR1 as MNHNY and CDR2 as SVGAGI (reference sequence). The CDR3 DNA sequence: TGTGCCAGCAGTTACCCGACCGGGGGCGAGACCCAGTACTTC. Protein sequence: CASSYPTGGETQYF.

The V call is TRBV10-2, the J call TRBJ2-1; TRBD2 matches 9 bases. Looked up from germline, CDR1 is WSHSY and CDR2 is SAAADI. Losses at the gene ends were 8 bases for V and 2 bases for J; bases not matched to a gene: 7. CDR3 length equals 15 residues. CDR3 amino acids: CASLRSGSTYNEQFF. As DNA, the CDR3 is TGCGCCAGCCTCCGTAGCGGGAGTACCTACAATGAGCAGTTCTTC.

V usage is TRBV19 and J usage is TRBJ2-7; 7 bases fit TRBD1. The junction had 4 bases not matched to a gene; V was cut back by 6 bases and J by 2 bases. Germline values: CDR1 LNHDA, CDR2 SQIVND (reference sequence). This CDR3 is 13 amino acids long. The CDR3 coding sequence is TGTGCCAGTAGGACGACAGGGACCTACGAGCAGTACTTC. It specifies CASRTTGTYEQYF.

V and J are TRBV28 and TRBJ2-2; TRBD2 might be the D (5 bases). V dropped 4 bases and J dropped 0 bases, with 12 bases sitting between them. CDR3 length: 16 residues. Germline CDR1 reads MDHEN; CDR2 reads SYDVKM. The CDR3, as DNA: TGTGCCAGCAGTTCCTCAGCGGCCCCGAACACCGGGGAGCTGTTTTTT. It translates to CASSSSAAPNTGELFF. Drawing the rest from reference TRBV28 and TRBJ2-2, the complete variable domain is DVKVTQSSRYLVKRTGEKVFLECVQDMDHENMFWYRQDPGLGLRLIYFSYDVKMKEKGDIPEGYSVSREKKERFSLILESASTNQTSMYLCASSSSAAPNTGELFFGEGSRLTVL.

The gene calls are TRBV5-1 and TRBJ2-7, with 12 bases lining up with TRBD1. The CDR3 is made up of 14 amino acids. The V gene end was trimmed by 7 bases and the J gene end by 5 bases; junction bases not matched to a gene: 7. Germline V CDR1 and CDR2: SGHRS, YFSETQ. The CDR3 DNA follows: TGCGCCAGCCGAACCGGGACAGGGGGCGACGAGCAGTACTTC. Residues: CASRTGTGGDEQYF.

A remark on this clone: Its ends do not fully match the called genes, so a read error is possible. The V gene is TRBV7-2, the J gene TRBJ2-7; TRBD1 might be the D (6 bases). Germline V gene lookup returns CDR1 SGHTA and CDR2 FQGNSA. The CDR3 spans 12 residues. In DNA, the CDR3 is TGTGCCAGCAGCCCGACAGGTTACGTGCAGTACTTC. It is translated as CASSPTGYVQYF.

The chain combines TRBV5-4 with TRBJ2-5; TRBD2 matches 10 bases. This CDR3 comprises 15 residues. Germline V CDR1 and CDR2: SGHNT, YYREEE (reference sequence). With 0 bases clipped from V and 6 bases from J, the junction kept 5 bases outside the gene matches. CDR3 coding DNA: TGTGCCAGCAGCTTGGCGGTAGCGGGAGGACAGACCCAGTACTTC. Protein sequence: CASSLAVAGGQTQYF.

This chain uses TRBV6-6 with TRBJ1-4; D is ambiguous. This CDR3 spans 14 amino acids. The germline V gene has CDR1 MNHNY and CDR2 SVGAGI (reference sequence). Trimming pared 2 bases from V and 8 bases from J, leaving 12 bases between. CDR3 in DNA: TGTGCCAGCAGTTACATCGACGGGGAGGAAAAACTGTTTTTT. Encoded protein: CASSYIDGEEKLFF.